Presented here are 14 T cell receptor beta chains from one specimen sequenced in a study of CD8+CD57+ T cells in acquired aplastic anemia. Researchers used genomic DNA as the template to profile TCR beta VDJ and CDR3. From the reads, TCRdb called clonotypes with MiXCR, one entry per CDR3 protein. The repertoire includes about 180,000 distinct CDR3 sequences, 48% of them detected once, and 13% sits in the top ten. Whoever was chosen for sequencing had shown CD8+CD57+ cell expansion by flow cytometry. Sequenced: sorted CD4+, CD8+, or CD8+CD57+ T cells (not recorded which) from PBMCs. The receptors originated from a human donor with aplastic anemia.

This clonotype was found many times. The rearrangement links TRBV5-1 to TRBJ1-2, with 10 bases lining up with TRBD1. CDR1 and CDR2 (germline): SGHRS, YFSETQ. Trimming cost V 8 bases and J 5 bases; bases outside gene matches: 9. This CDR3 has 14 amino acids. The CDR3 region is CASGLTGQGYGYTF. As DNA, the CDR3 is TGCGCCAGTGGGTTGACGGGACAGGGGTATGGCTACACCTTC.

Many counts were recorded for this clonotype. V usage is TRBV20-1 and J usage is TRBJ1-2; 8 bases align to TRBD1. The V gene's germline CDR1 is DFQATT and CDR2 SNEGSKA (reference sequence). J lost 4 bases, V lost 3 bases, and 4 bases had no gene match. The CDR3 runs to 13 residues. The CDR3 here is CSASPRGPYGYTF. CDR3 DNA: TGCAGTGCTAGCCCCAGGGGGCCCTATGGCTACACCTTC.

Concerning this clonotype itself: It may be a read error: a sequence one base away is much more abundant. The V call is TRBV6-1, the J call TRBJ1-2; D gene unclear. CDR1 and CDR2 from the germline V gene are MNHNS and SASEGT. This CDR3 spans 13 amino acids. CDR3 nucleotide sequence: TGTGCCTGCAGAGGACCCAACACCCGTGGCTACACCTTC. It translates to CACRGPNTRGYTF.

This clonotype was seen repeatedly, ten times or more. The chain employs TRBV24-1 and TRBJ1-2; D gene unclear. This CDR3 comprises 16 residues. The V end lost 2 bases, the J end lost 4 bases, and 16 bases lay between the germline ends. Germline-derived CDR1 and CDR2 are KGHDR and SFDVKD. DNA of the CDR3: TGTGCCACCAGTGATTCGGGTCTGGAGTCGACCTATGGCTACACCTTC. This translates into CATSDSGLESTYGYTF.

Written as DNA, the CDR3 is TGTGCCAGCAGCCAAGATACGCTAGCGGTCTACGAGCAGTACTTC. This translates into CASSQDTLAVYEQYF. The J gene is TRBJ2-7, the V gene TRBV4-2, with 7 bases fitting TRBD2. Germline V gives CDR1 LGHNA, CDR2 YNFKEQ. Losses at the gene ends were 0 bases for V and 3 bases for J; bases not matched to a gene: 5. The CDR3 sequence is 15 residues long.

This clonotype occurred many times. One end of the junction is discordant with germline, which a read error may explain. This rearrangement joins TRBV29-1 to TRBJ2-7, with 11 bases lining up with TRBD2. Germline V CDR1 and CDR2: SQVTM, ANQGSEA. The CDR3 length is 14 residues. DNA of the CDR3: TGCAGCGTGGAAGTAGCGGGGGGGAACTACGAGCAGTACTTC. This translates into CSVEVAGGNYEQYF.

This clonotype was detected ten times or more. V usage is TRBV2 and J usage is TRBJ1-4; no clear D. V was trimmed by 5 bases and J by 7 bases, leaving 14 bases between them. This CDR3 region has 14 residues. Per the germline V gene, CDR1 is SNHLY and CDR2 is FYNNEI. The CDR3 region is CASSLTGRGEKLFF. CDR3 coding DNA: TGTGCCAGCAGTCTCACCGGCCGGGGTGAAAAACTGTTTTTT.

This chain uses TRBV7-9 with TRBJ1-1; the D gene is possibly TRBD1 (5 bases). With 5 bases removed from V and 6 bases from J, the gap between germline ends came to 16 bases. The CDR3 is made up of 14 amino acids. Germline CDR1 SEHNR, CDR2 FQNEAQ (reference sequence). CDR3 protein: CASSTGTEGAEAFF. Here the CDR3 DNA reads TGTGCCAGCAGCACCGGGACGGAGGGAGCTGAAGCTTTCTTT.

This clonotype was recorded a few times. The J gene is TRBJ2-5, the V gene TRBV24-1, with 9 bases that match TRBD1. Germline loops: CDR1 KGHDR, CDR2 SFDVKD. V shed 4 bases and J 4 bases; nucleotides not matched to a gene: 6. The CDR3 length is 15 residues. Written as DNA, the CDR3 is TGTGCCACCAGTGAATCGGGACAGGGCCGAGAGACCCAGTACTTC. It specifies CATSESGQGRETQYF.

This clonotype has only a few counts. The genes are TRBV7-9 and TRBJ1-1, with D uncertain. Per germline, CDR1 SEHNR and CDR2 FQNEAQ (reference sequence). The length of the CDR3 is 13 residues. Deletions cut 6 bases from V and 5 bases from J, with 13 bases between. The CDR3 reads CASSPRQPTEAFF. CDR3 DNA: TGTGCCAGCAGTCCCAGACAACCGACTGAAGCTTTCTTT.

The gene calls are TRBV27 and TRBJ1-5; TRBD1 matches at 10 bases. J lost 7 bases, V lost 5 bases, and 5 bases had no gene match. Germline loops: CDR1 MNHEY, CDR2 SMNVEV (reference sequence). The CDR3 is 14 amino acids. This CDR3 is CASSTRDRGQPQHF. CDR3 nucleotides: TGTGCCAGCAGTACCCGGGACAGGGGACAGCCCCAGCATTTT.

V and J are TRBV20-1 and TRBJ2-7; no reliable D call. The V end was cut by 6 bases, the J end by 7 bases, with 13 bases between. Germline V CDR1 and CDR2: DFQATT, SNEGSKA (reference sequence). The CDR3 is 11 residues long. The CDR3 DNA sequence: TGCAGTGCGCTACCAGGAAGGGAGCAGTACTTC. Protein product: CSALPGREQYF.

There are many counts of this clonotype. The chain couples TRBV4-1 to TRBJ2-7, with 8 bases lining up with TRBD2. The V and J ends lost 4 bases and 2 bases, in that order; junction bases with no gene match: 4. CDR3 length: 14 residues. The germline V gene encodes CDR1 MGHRA and CDR2 YSYEKL. This CDR3 is CASSREGLAYEQYF. The DNA of the CDR3 is TGCGCCAGCAGCCGTGAGGGACTAGCCTACGAGCAGTACTTC.

Here the CDR3 reads CASSFRQNTGELFF. CDR3 sequence (DNA): TGTGCCAGTAGTTTCCGACAGAACACCGGGGAGCTGTTTTTT. This chain links TRBV19 with TRBJ2-2; D ambiguous. Germline V gene data show CDR1 as LNHDA and CDR2 as SQIVND (reference sequence). V lost 5 bases to trimming and J lost 1 base, with 8 bases between them. This CDR3 is 14 amino acids long.